Included here is one TCR beta chain sequence, with context. Its antigen is unidentified. TCR alpha and TCR beta cDNA libraries with sample barcodes and UMIs came from 5'RACE using constant-segment primers. TCRdb reprocessed the 5' RACE reads via MiXCR and lists one record per CDR3 protein. The sample lists 110,000 or so distinct CDR3 sequences; 22% were seen once. The data belong to a study of T-cell memory formation after mild COVID-19. Findings and caveats of the study: A second wave expanding day 15 to 37 was CD4+-biased; contracting clones were balanced.

Germline V CDR1 and CDR2: DFQATT, SNEGSKA (reference sequence). Trimming stripped 2 bases from V and 3 bases from J, with 16 bases between. The CDR3 has 15 amino acids. What was sequenced was PBMCs or a T cell subset sorted from them (not recorded which). The receptor's source is a man between 18 and 29 years old who had mild COVID-19 (a few samples of this study predate the infection). Cell type and time point are not known. This rearrangement joins TRBV20-1 to TRBJ1-2; no firm D call. CDR3 bases: TGCAGTGCTAGAAGTCGGGGAACCGATGACTATGGCTACACCTTC. Translated: CSARSRGTDDYGYTF.